Listed below are T cell receptor beta chains from one sample, sequenced in a study of T cell responses to AZD1222 COVID-19 vaccine. Using immunoSEQ multiplex PCR, the repertoire was profiled, and TCRdb retains in-frame clones only, with some absent. The profile shows over 100,000 clones, 75% to 90% of them singletons. The input for sequencing was peripheral blood, taken on day 0 of AZD1222 vaccination. All receptors derive from an adult in good health. CDR3s leave out the opening cysteine and the closing phenylalanine or tryptophan.

V | CDR3
TRBV19 | ASSPGEGGISTNEKLF
TRBV11-2 | ASSEETGQRETQY
TRBV3-1/TRBV3-2 | ASSQGQDGRYNEQF
TRBV30 | ACNFRDTTYNSPLH
TRBV28 | ASSDSRSYGYT
TRBV7-2 | ASSSEEPSGGRDTQY
TRBV10-3 | AISDGGGETQY
TRBV18 | ASSRPQSGYT
TRBV2 | ATTGGGSNEQF
TRBV7-2 | ASSLDPSSYNEQF
TRBV27 | ASSLSVGETQY
TRBV10-3 | AITKGQGSETQY
TRBV30 | AWSVRVTIY
TRBV6-5 | ASSRTGANYGYT
TRBV20-1 | SASTSRGSYNEQF
TRBV9 | ASSVAAGGGGYT
TRBV7-3 | ASSLGTANTEAF
TRBV27 | ASSHGQGDYGYT
TRBV6-2/TRBV6-3 | ASSYAGGPGEQY
TRBV5-4 | ASSHGPEDYGYT
TRBV7-2 | ASSQRQGAYEQY
TRBV10-2 | ASSEGSSYEQY
TRBV6-6 | AILAGGGTDTQY
TRBV28 | ASSFWRGDLPDTQY
TRBV19 | ASRDGTGDYEQY
TRBV5-1 | ASSPSPGTASNSPLH
TRBV30 | AWSAVYNSPLH
TRBV3-1/TRBV3-2 | ASSQVLAGDEQY
TRBV27 | ASSLMANRRDGYT
TRBV28 | ASSLKGVRNNQPQH
TRBV4-3 | ASSPTGLGTGNTIY
TRBV7-8 | ASSPVEATDTQY
TRBV27 | ASSWRRREKLF
TRBV5-4 | ASSSETGLNTQY
TRBV5-1 | ASSLVAPGDLAGAYNSPLH
TRBV29-1 | SVEDPSYSYT
TRBV20-1 | SASIIRSGSVNEQF
TRBV9 | ASSVAAGRGDTQY
TRBV4-1 | ASSLTSGGTYEQY
TRBV5-5 | ASSLSLSGGGSNEQY
TRBV21-1 | ASSKSLLFKNTIY
TRBV21-1 | ASSKKGRGDGNQSQH